The rows below give T cell receptor beta chains drawn from one sample of a study of T cells in Graves' hyperthyroidism and ophthalmopathy. TCRdb processed the multiplex PCR reads anew with MiXCR; each CDR3 protein has one entry. Seen here are nearly 600,000 distinct CDR3 sequences, 14% observed once, and the top ten hold 6.5% to 9%. Sequencing was performed on blood. The source of these receptors is a woman younger than 30 with Graves' ophthalmopathy. The CDR3 runs from the conserved cysteine through the conserved F or W. D genes are given only for firm matches. Clone size is not always given. Where it is, it says once, few, many or a class for expanded clones.

size: many
D: -
J: TRBJ2-7
V: TRBV7-6
CDR3: CASSLEATGPYEQYF
DNA: TGTGCCAGCAGCTTAGAGGCGACGGGCCCCTACGAGCAGTACTTC

size: many
D: TRBD1
J: TRBJ2-7
V: TRBV15
CDR3: CATSSNDRGRYYEQYF
DNA: TGTGCCACCAGCAGCAATGACAGGGGTCGGTACTACGAGCAGTACTTC

size: -
D: -
J: TRBJ2-7
V: TRBV29-1
CDR3: CSAAWDIKDEQYF
DNA: TGCAGCGCCGCCTGGGACATCAAGGACGAGCAGTACTTC

size: many
D: TRBD1
J: TRBJ1-6
V: TRBV7-6
CDR3: CASSTRTGTNSPLHF
DNA: TGTGCCAGCAGCACAAGGACAGGGACTAATTCACCCCTCCACTTT

size: many
D: -
J: TRBJ1-1
V: TRBV5-5
CDR3: CASSLVRAMNTEAFF
DNA: TGTGCCAGCAGCTTGGTGAGGGCAATGAACACTGAAGCTTTCTTT

size: few
D: TRBD1
J: TRBJ1-1
V: TRBV7-6
CDR3: CASSLALQGAEAFF
DNA: TGTGCCAGCAGCTTAGCGCTCCAGGGGGCTGAAGCTTTCTTT

size: -
D: TRBD2
J: TRBJ2-1
V: TRBV19
CDR3: CASSISQRREYNEQFF
DNA: TGTGCCAGTAGTATAAGTCAGCGGCGGGAGTACAATGAGCAGTTCTTC

size: many
D: -
J: TRBJ2-1
V: TRBV7-9
CDR3: CAGSGERSYNEQFF
DNA: TGTGCCGGCTCCGGGGAGAGATCCTACAATGAGCAGTTCTTC

size: many
D: TRBD2
J: TRBJ2-3
V: TRBV6-9
CDR3: CASSYQGTSGSTDTQYF
DNA: TGTGCCAGCAGTTATCAAGGGACTAGCGGGAGCACAGATACGCAGTATTTT

size: many
D: -
J: TRBJ2-5
V: TRBV7-3
CDR3: CASTVYETQYF
DNA: TGTGCCAGCACCGTTTATGAGACCCAGTACTTC

size: many
D: -
J: TRBJ2-5
V: TRBV12-3/TRBV12-4
CDR3: CASSVRDGAGETQYF
DNA: TGTGCCAGCAGTGTCCGGGACGGGGCGGGAGAGACCCAGTACTTC

size: many
D: -
J: TRBJ1-5
V: TRBV4-3
CDR3: CASSQGEVGPQHF
DNA: TGCGCCAGCAGCCAAGGGGAGGTAGGGCCCCAGCATTTT

size: many
D: -
J: TRBJ1-1
V: TRBV20-1
CDR3: CSARGNSNTEAFF
DNA: TGCAGTGCTAGAGGCAATTCGAACACTGAAGCTTTCTTT

size: many
D: TRBD1
J: TRBJ2-6
V: TRBV5-1
CDR3: CASSEPTQGAGANVLTF
DNA: TGCGCCAGCAGCGAACCAACCCAGGGGGCTGGGGCCAACGTCCTGACTTTC

size: many
D: TRBD2
J: TRBJ2-1
V: TRBV11-3
CDR3: CASSEGLRLAGNEQFF
DNA: TGTGCCAGCAGCGAGGGATTACGCCTAGCGGGTAATGAGCAGTTCTTC

size: few
D: TRBD2
J: TRBJ2-1
V: TRBV30
CDR3: CAWGGYHGRPYEQFF
DNA: TGTGCCTGGGGTGGATATCACGGGAGGCCCTATGAGCAGTTCTTC

size: -
D: TRBD1
J: TRBJ1-4
V: TRBV28
CDR3: CASSRPGTGGEKLFF
DNA: TGTGCCAGCAGCCGGCCCGGGACAGGGGGTGAAAAACTGTTTTTT

size: many
D: -
J: TRBJ2-7
V: TRBV6-5
CDR3: CASSYSIVGAEAYEQYF
DNA: TGTGCCAGCAGTTACTCGATCGTCGGTGCAGAAGCCTACGAGCAGTACTTC

size: -
D: TRBD2
J: TRBJ2-5
V: TRBV3-1
CDR3: CARSRPTSGAEETQYF
DNA: TGTGCCCGCAGCCGTCCTACTAGCGGGGCCGAAGAGACCCAGTACTTC

size: -
D: -
J: TRBJ1-1
V: TRBV5-1
CDR3: CASSFKRATTNTEAFF
DNA: TGCGCCAGCAGCTTTAAGAGGGCAACAACGAACACTGAAGCTTTCTTT

size: -
D: -
J: TRBJ2-1
V: TRBV13
CDR3: CASLSVRESSYNEQFF
DNA: TGTGCCAGCCTTTCCGTCCGGGAGAGCTCCTACAATGAGCAGTTCTTC

size: -
D: TRBD2
J: TRBJ2-7
V: TRBV12-3/TRBV12-4
CDR3: CASSRGLAEMSEQYF
DNA: TGTGCCAGCAGCCGAGGACTAGCGGAGATGAGCGAGCAGTACTTC

size: many
D: -
J: TRBJ1-1
V: TRBV19
CDR3: CASSIRKVPKAFF
DNA: TGTGCCAGTAGTATCCGCAAGGTTCCGAAAGCTTTCTTT

size: many
D: TRBD1
J: TRBJ2-5
V: TRBV6-2/TRBV6-3
CDR3: CASSLGRQGQYQETQYF
DNA: TGTGCCAGCAGTTTAGGCCGACAGGGTCAGTACCAAGAGACCCAGTACTTC

size: many
D: -
J: TRBJ1-1
V: TRBV30
CDR3: CAWNAREGVNTEAFF
DNA: TGTGCCTGGAATGCAAGAGAGGGAGTGAACACTGAAGCTTTCTTT

size: few
D: TRBD1
J: TRBJ1-2
V: TRBV11-3
CDR3: CASSSGQGGNGYTF
DNA: TGTGCCAGCAGCTCAGGACAGGGAGGAAATGGCTACACCTTC

size: many
D: TRBD2
J: TRBJ2-1
V: TRBV20-1
CDR3: CSARDWLASGLNEQFF
DNA: TGCAGTGCTAGAGATTGGTTGGCTAGCGGATTGAATGAGCAGTTCTTC

size: -
D: -
J: TRBJ1-3
V: TRBV7-9
CDR3: CASSSHSGSGNTIYF
DNA: TGTGCCAGCAGCTCCCATTCGGGTAGCGGAAACACCATATATTTT

size: few
D: -
J: TRBJ1-3
V: TRBV4-1
CDR3: CASRGQAGNTIYF
DNA: TGCGCCAGCAGAGGGCAAGCTGGAAACACCATATATTTT

size: many
D: TRBD2
J: TRBJ2-5
V: TRBV12-3/TRBV12-4
CDR3: CASSLPGLAVMYQETQYF
DNA: TGTGCCAGCAGTTTACCTGGACTAGCGGTCATGTACCAAGAGACCCAGTACTTC

size: many
D: TRBD2
J: TRBJ2-1
V: TRBV7-2
CDR3: CASSPGTSPRSYNEQFF
DNA: TGTGCCAGCAGCCCCGGGACTAGCCCCCGCTCCTACAATGAGCAGTTCTTC

size: many
D: -
J: TRBJ2-7
V: TRBV30
CDR3: CAWARRPPGEQYF
DNA: TGTGCCTGGGCCCGGAGACCCCCGGGAGAGCAGTACTTC

size: many
D: -
J: TRBJ2-5
V: TRBV10-3
CDR3: CAFRDCCTQETQYF
DNA: TGTGCCTTCCGGGACTGCTGCACCCAAGAGACCCAGTACTTC

size: many
D: TRBD2
J: TRBJ2-6
V: TRBV2
CDR3: CASSPREGANVLTF
DNA: TGTGCCAGCAGCCCGCGGGAGGGGGCCAACGTCCTGACTTTC

size: -
D: -
J: TRBJ2-6
V: TRBV12-3/TRBV12-4
CDR3: CASSLALFLTF
DNA: TGTGCCAGCAGTTTAGCGCTTTTCCTGACTTTC

size: few
D: -
J: TRBJ1-5
V: TRBV20-1
CDR3: CSARASRADQPQHF
DNA: TGCAGTGCTAGAGCCTCCAGGGCGGATCAGCCCCAGCATTTT

size: many
D: TRBD1
J: TRBJ1-1
V: TRBV27
CDR3: CATKQEGVRDRMNTEAFF
DNA: TGTGCCACCAAGCAGGAGGGGGTGCGGGACAGAATGAACACTGAAGCTTTCTTT

size: many
D: -
J: TRBJ2-7
V: TRBV7-9
CDR3: CASSFWTASSYEQYF
DNA: TGTGCCAGCAGCTTTTGGACAGCGAGCTCCTACGAGCAGTACTTC

size: -
D: -
J: TRBJ1-5
V: TRBV27
CDR3: CASSSRDASNQPQHF
DNA: TGTGCCAGCAGTTCCCGGGACGCCAGCAATCAGCCCCAGCATTTT

size: many
D: -
J: TRBJ2-1
V: TRBV10-1
CDR3: CASSPLGPYNEQFF
DNA: TGCGCCAGCAGTCCCCTAGGGCCCTACAATGAGCAGTTCTTC

size: many
D: TRBD2
J: TRBJ2-2
V: TRBV29-1
CDR3: CSVRVAGDRASNTGELFF
DNA: TGCAGCGTGCGGGTAGCGGGGGACAGAGCATCGAACACCGGGGAGCTGTTTTTT

size: -
D: -
J: TRBJ2-5
V: TRBV4-2
CDR3: CASSQDLAEYETQYF
DNA: TGTGCCAGCAGCCAAGATCTAGCCGAGTACGAGACCCAGTACTTC